This TCR beta chain was found in a study of cytomegalovirus exposure and HLA in healthy donors. This clone was counted a few times. As yet, its antigen is unknown. Overall study results and limits: In a later analysis, V- and J-gene trimming of beta chains associated with a DCLRE1C missense variant, replicated independently. The Asian-associated ancestry cluster reportedly had fewer N-insertions than the approximately 690-donor mean in a later analysis. Investigators reported 164 TCR beta chains as tied to cytomegalovirus.

PCR used 60 Vbeta primers and 13 Jbeta primers. Generated by immunoSEQ multiplex PCR, the TCRdb table keeps only in-frame clones and is missing some. The profile shows approximately 260,000 clones, 84% of them singletons. Sequencing input: PBMCs. The TCR comes from a woman aged 40 to 50 in good health and CMV-seropositive.

The CDR3 sequence: CASSQEWAGGGNEQFF. The CDR3 nucleotides read TGTGCCAGCAGCCAAGAGTGGGCGGGAGGGGGGAATGAGCAGTTCTTC. The chain couples TRBV14 to TRBJ2-1; 9 nucleotides agree with TRBD2. Germline lookup yields CDR1 SGHDN and CDR2 FVKESK. The length of the CDR3 is 16 residues. V lost 0 bases and J lost 7; bases outside the gene matches: 7.